This T cell receptor (beta chain) stems from a study of CD8 T cell repertoires and HIV-1 epitope variants. Background on the study: Each of Twenty-five Gag and Nef epitope peptides stimulated a separate culture. Separate from the cultures, 1M uncultured T cells served as baseline.

TCR beta CDR3 was sequenced at survey depth on immunoSEQ. The table came from immunoSEQ multiplex PCR; TCRdb's copy has only in-frame clones and leaves some out. This table has 6,000 or so clones, 50% to 75% appearing once. About this clone itself: Its antigen remains unidentified.

The ends were cut back, 5 bases at V and 5 bases at J, with 4 bases in the middle. Germline V CDR1 and CDR2: SGHTA, FQGTGA. The CDR3 is 11 amino acids. The V gene is TRBV7-3, the J gene TRBJ2-1; D remains unclear. The origin of this receptor is a male donor with HIV. The specimen sequenced was cultured CD8+ T cells derived from PBMCs. CDR3 DNA sequence: TGTGCCAGCAGCCTCGACAATGAGCAGTTCTTC. Amino acids: CASSLDNEQFF.